This passage covers 12 T cell receptor beta chains from one sample sequenced in a study of blood T cell repertoires in COVID-19 (dated by TCRdb to 2020 to 2021). Libraries were made using the immunoSEQ multiplex PCR assay. TCRdb obtained this table from immuneACCESS and retained in-frame rearrangements with V and J assigned. These tables miss some clones; where compared with another copy, unresolved V genes account for less than half of the shortfall, and the remainder is unexplained. The sample data list 450,000 or so clones, and 89% of these were observed just once. Roughly 1.6% of the sample lies in the top ten. Sequencing input: peripheral blood. The receptors derive from a woman aged 40 to 49 with COVID-19, enrolled during active disease.

The chain uses TRBV7-9 and TRBJ2-3; the D gene is possibly TRBD1 (6 bases). The CDR3 extends over 16 amino acids. CDR1 and CDR2 from the germline V gene are SEHNR and FQNEAQ (reference sequence). Between the trimmed V and J ends, which lost 5 bases and 4 bases, there was a span of 19 bases. CDR3 in DNA: TGTGCCAGCAGCCTCAGGGGTCTAGAGTTCGCAGATACGCAGTATTTT. This sequence encodes CASSLRGLEFADTQYF.

This chain connects TRBV9 to TRBJ1-1, with 8 bases aligning to TRBD1. Germline V CDR1 and CDR2: SGDLS, YYNGEE. This CDR3 spans 18 amino acids. V lost 0 bases and J lost 0; bases outside the gene matches: 10. For the CDR3, the DNA is TGTGCCAGCAGCGTAGGTCCAGGGGGCGTTATCATGAACACTGAAGCTTTCTTT. Translation: CASSVGPGGVIMNTEAFF.

The chain couples TRBV2 to TRBJ2-7, with D maybe TRBD1 (5 bases). Germline V gene data show CDR1 as SNHLY and CDR2 as FYNNEI. Trimming shortened V by 2 bases and J by 4 bases, and 15 bases separated the two germline ends. The CDR3 extends over 15 amino acids. This CDR3 is CASSERLAGNYEQYF. CDR3 nucleotide sequence: TGTGCCAGCAGTGAACGATTAGCAGGGAATTACGAGCAGTACTTC.

This clone was observed once. DNA for the CDR3: TGTGCCACCAGCAGAAAGTCTAGTGACTATGGCTACACCTTC. Translated: CATSRKSSDYGYTF. The chain uses TRBV15 and TRBJ1-2; no definite D call. Germline V gene sequence: CDR1 LNHNV, CDR2 YYDKDF (reference sequence). The CDR3 is made up of 14 amino acids. The V end lost 2 bases, the J end lost 3 bases, and 10 bases lay between the germline ends.

The chain employs TRBV27 and TRBJ2-1, with TRBD2 identical over 11 bases. With V trimmed by 0 bases and J by 3 bases, 1 base remained unmatched. Germline values: CDR1 MNHEY, CDR2 SMNVEV (reference sequence). The CDR3 is made up of 16 amino acids. This chain's CDR3 is CASSLSGLAGYNEQFF. CDR3 coding DNA: TGTGCCAGCAGTTTATCCGGACTAGCGGGCTACAATGAGCAGTTCTTC.

The chain uses TRBV4-1 and TRBJ1-1; 9 bases match TRBD1. V lost 5 bases and J lost 3; bases outside the gene matches: 16. This CDR3 is 18 amino acids long. Per the germline V gene, CDR1 is MGHRA and CDR2 is YSYEKL. The CDR3 DNA reads TGCGCCAGCAGCAAATTCACCAGCGGACAGGGGCGGGACACTGAAGCTTTCTTT. This encodes CASSKFTSGQGRDTEAFF.

This clone was counted a single time. V is TRBV21-1 and J is TRBJ1-3. TRBV21-1 is annotated as a pseudogene. The CDR3 has 15 amino acids. CDR3 in amino acids: CASSSGGLSGNTIYF. In DNA form, the CDR3 reads TGTGCCAGCAGCAGCGGGGGACTTTCTGGAAACACCATATATTTT.

The chain carries TRBV7-9 and TRBJ2-6, with 7 nucleotides matching TRBD2. V dropped 1 base and J dropped 0; count of bases not matched to a gene: 3. Germline lookup yields CDR1 SEHNR and CDR2 FQNEAQ (reference sequence). The CDR3 has 17 amino acids. CDR3 bases: TGTGCCAGCAGCTTAGGAGGGACTAACTCTGGGGCCAACGTCCTGACTTTC. Translation: CASSLGGTNSGANVLTF.

The chain recombines TRBV5-1 with TRBJ1-4; D is possibly TRBD1 (6 bases). Germline assignment: CDR1 SGHRS and CDR2 YFSETQ. The CDR3 is 15 residues long. The V and J ends lost 4 bases and 5 bases respectively, with 15 bases between them. CDR3 sequence (DNA): TGCGCCAGCAGCGGAGTACAGGGAAAAAATGAAAAACTGTTTTTT. Protein: CASSGVQGKNEKLFF.

This clone was recorded once. The CDR3 nucleotides are TGCGCCAGCAGCCCAACGAGGGTAAGGGAGACCCAGTACTTC. Its protein is CASSPTRVRETQYF. The chain links TRBV5-1 to TRBJ2-5; TRBD2 is a possible D gene (5 bases). CDR1 SGHRS and CDR2 YFSETQ come from the germline V gene. The V end lost 4 bases, the J end lost 5 bases, and 15 bases lay between the germline ends. CDR3 length: 14 amino acids.

The rearrangement links TRBV2 to TRBJ2-1, with 12 bases aligning to TRBD2. CDR1 is SNHLY and CDR2 is FYNNEI in the germline V gene. V was pared by 5 bases and J by 0 bases, with 5 bases of the junction left unmatched. The CDR3 is made up of 17 amino acids. The DNA for the CDR3 is TGTGCCAGCAGTTTTTCGACTAGCGGGAGCTCCTACAATGAGCAGTTCTTC. Translated, it gives CASSFSTSGSSYNEQFF. Combining the CDR3 with reference TRBV2 and TRBJ2-1 gives the whole variable domain EPEVTQTPSHQVTQMGQEVILRCVPISNHLYFYWYRQILGQKVEFLVSFYNNEISEKSEIFDDQFSVERPDGSNFTLKIRSTKLEDSAMYFCASSFSTSGSSYNEQFFGPGTRLTVL.

The chain has TRBV7-2 and TRBJ2-2, with 8 bases lining up with TRBD1. Trimming removed 2 bases from V and 4 bases from J; junction bases left unmatched: 3. The CDR3 length is 15 residues. CDR1 is SGHTA and CDR2 is FQGNSA in the germline V gene. For the CDR3, the DNA is TGTGCCAGCAGCTTACGACAGGGGAGCACCGGGGAGCTGTTTTTT. Translated, it gives CASSLRQGSTGELFF.